This T cell receptor (beta chain) comes out of a study of blood T cell repertoires in COVID-19. Overall study: Spain, Italy and the United States supplied samples that represented acute and convalescent COVID-19. From T cells, B-cell-depleted T cells, or PBMCs came the material, which was cDNA or gDNA.

Germline values: CDR1 SGHRS, CDR2 YFSETQ. Germline trimming cut 2 bases from V and 2 bases from J; bases unmatched to any gene: 15. This CDR3 comprises 19 residues. Clones were sequenced by immunoSEQ multiplex PCR, and TCRdb holds only the in-frame ones, with some missing. The sample lists about 14,000 clones, around 77% occurring once. Sequenced input: peripheral blood. This clonotype was sampled from a human donor in a cohort sampled during active COVID-19. The chain combines TRBV5-1 with TRBJ2-7; 11 bases fit TRBD1. For the CDR3, the DNA is TGCGCCAGCAGCTTCAGGACAGGGGGCGTTGGCGGGGGAACCTACGAGCAGTACTTC. Translating it yields CASSFRTGGVGGGTYEQYF.